This TCR beta chain was recovered during a study of CD8+CD57+ T cells in acquired aplastic anemia. Overall study: Sorted CD4+ and CD8+ cells gave a mean 3.2 ug DNA, range roughly 0.19 to 30 ug.

Germline-derived CDR1 and CDR2 are MNHNY and SVGAGI (reference sequence). Trimming removed 2 bases from V and 0 bases from J, with 13 bases in between. The CDR3 is 16 residues long. Only one count was recorded for this clonotype. The antigen is unknown. TCR beta VDJ and CDR3 profiling used genomic DNA as template. TCRdb re-called the reads through MiXCR, storing one row per CDR3 protein. The sample yields 200,000 to 250,000 distinct CDR3 sequences, approximately 65% seen once. Points from the study as a whole: Between patients and controls, CD8+ Simpson's diversity did not vary significantly. Patients and controls shared some 30 CD8+ CDR3 sequences.

For sequencing, patients were chosen who had shown expansion of CD8+CD57+ cells by flow cytometry. Each patient had severe acquired aplastic anemia. The origin of this receptor is a human donor with aplastic anemia. The material sequenced was sorted CD4+, CD8+, or CD8+CD57+ T cells (not recorded which) from PBMCs. V gene TRBV6-6 combines with J gene TRBJ1-1; D call uncertain. The CDR3 nucleotides are TGTGCCAGCAGTTACGAGGGCTGGTTAATGAACACTGAAGCTTTCTTT. Its translation: CASSYEGWLMNTEAFF.